Listed here is a single T cell receptor (beta chain). This sample is part of a study of control samples from healthy donors and cancer patients. The V gene's germline CDR1 is MNHNS and CDR2 SASEGT. V lost 1 base to trimming and J lost 6 bases, with 15 bases between them. CDR3 length equals 16 residues. Libraries were prepared by immunoSEQ multiplex PCR; TCRdb keeps only in-frame clonotypes and omits some of them. Of roughly 170,000 clones in the sample, 90% to 95% were seen once. This clonotype originated in a man aged 18 to 30 in good health. The rearrangement joins TRBV6-1 to TRBJ2-2; D ambiguous. Sequencing used blood. In DNA form, the CDR3 reads TGTGCCAGCAGTGAAGGAATCATGTTAGGTTCCGGGGAGCTGTTTTTT. As protein: CASSEGIMLGSGELFF.